This T cell receptor (beta chain) was sequenced during a study of molecular identifiers for immune sequencing clone quantification. For this clonotype: Germline is not matched at one junction end, which may reflect a read error.

CDR1 LGHDT and CDR2 YNNKEL come from the germline V gene (reference sequence). This CDR3 is 16 amino acids long. TCRdb reprocessed the PCR reads with MiXCR, giving one entry per CDR3 protein. The table records about 630,000 distinct CDR3 sequences, 25% of them present only once. The sequenced sample consisted of naive CD8+ T cells from blood, with Jurkat cell RNA spiked in. Subset specified: FACS-sorted CD8+CD4-CCR7+CD45RA+ naive T cells. This TCR came from a human donor in good health. Some libraries in this study had Jurkat cell RNA spiked in. The V call is TRBV3-1, the J call TRBJ1-2, with no clear D. The CDR3 sequence: CASSQEPLDTNYGFTF. DNA for the CDR3: TGTGCCAGCAGCCAAGAGCCTCTAGACACCAACTATGGCTTCACCTTC.